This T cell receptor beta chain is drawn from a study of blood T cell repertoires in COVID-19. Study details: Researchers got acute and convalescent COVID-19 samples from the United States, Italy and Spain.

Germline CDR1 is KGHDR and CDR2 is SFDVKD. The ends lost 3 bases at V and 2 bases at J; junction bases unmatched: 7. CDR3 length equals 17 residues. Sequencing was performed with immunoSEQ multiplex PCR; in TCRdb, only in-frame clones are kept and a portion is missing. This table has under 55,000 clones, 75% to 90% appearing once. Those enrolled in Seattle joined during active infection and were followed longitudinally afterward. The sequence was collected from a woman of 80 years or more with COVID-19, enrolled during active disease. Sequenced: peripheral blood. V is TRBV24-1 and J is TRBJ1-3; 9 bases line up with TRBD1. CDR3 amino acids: CATSDPGQGGAGNTIYF. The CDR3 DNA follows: TGTGCCACCAGTGATCCGGGACAGGGAGGTGCTGGAAACACCATATATTTT.